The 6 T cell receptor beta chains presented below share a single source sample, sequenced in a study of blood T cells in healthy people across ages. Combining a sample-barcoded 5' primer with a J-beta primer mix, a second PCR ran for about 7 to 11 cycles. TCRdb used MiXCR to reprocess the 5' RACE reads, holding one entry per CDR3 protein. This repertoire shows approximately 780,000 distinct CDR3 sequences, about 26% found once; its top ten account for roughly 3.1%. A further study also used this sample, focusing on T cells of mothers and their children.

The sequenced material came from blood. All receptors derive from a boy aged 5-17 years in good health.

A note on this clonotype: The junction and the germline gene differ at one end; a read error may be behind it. The CDR3 loop is CGSSYSGTVGNTIYF. DNA of the CDR3: TGTGGCAGCAGTTACTCGGGGACAGTCGGAAACACCATATATTTT. The rearrangement joins TRBV6-5 to TRBJ1-3; 7 bases agree with TRBD1. This CDR3 has 15 residues. Germline V lookup: CDR1 MNHEY, CDR2 SVGAGI.

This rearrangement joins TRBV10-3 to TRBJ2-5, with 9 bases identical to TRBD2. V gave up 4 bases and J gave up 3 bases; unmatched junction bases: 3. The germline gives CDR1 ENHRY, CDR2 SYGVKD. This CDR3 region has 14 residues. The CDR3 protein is CAISGLAGKETQYF. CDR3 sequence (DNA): TGTGCCATCAGTGGTCTAGCGGGGAAAGAGACCCAGTACTTC.

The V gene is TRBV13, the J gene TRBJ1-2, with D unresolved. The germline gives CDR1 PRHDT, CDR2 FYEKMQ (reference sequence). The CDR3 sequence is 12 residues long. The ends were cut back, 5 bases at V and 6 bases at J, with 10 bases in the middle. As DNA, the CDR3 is TGTGCCAGCAGCCCCCGACTAGATGGCTACACCTTC. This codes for CASSPRLDGYTF.

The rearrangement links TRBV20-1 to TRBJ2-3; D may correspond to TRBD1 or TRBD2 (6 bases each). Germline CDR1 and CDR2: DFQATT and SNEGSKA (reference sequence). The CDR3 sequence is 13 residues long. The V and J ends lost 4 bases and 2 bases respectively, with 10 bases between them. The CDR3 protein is CSAIGGYTDTQYF. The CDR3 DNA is TGCAGTGCTATCGGGGGCTACACAGATACGCAGTATTTT.

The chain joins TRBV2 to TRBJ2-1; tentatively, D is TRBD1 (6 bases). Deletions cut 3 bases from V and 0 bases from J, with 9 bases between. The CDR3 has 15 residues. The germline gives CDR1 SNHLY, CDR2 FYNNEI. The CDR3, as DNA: TGTGCCAGCAGTGACGACAGGCACTCCTACAATGAGCAGTTCTTC. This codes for CASSDDRHSYNEQFF.

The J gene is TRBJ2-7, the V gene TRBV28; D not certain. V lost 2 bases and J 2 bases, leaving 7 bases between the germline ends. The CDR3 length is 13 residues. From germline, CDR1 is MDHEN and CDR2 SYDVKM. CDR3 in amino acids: CASSLGFTYEQYF. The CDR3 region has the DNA TGTGCCAGCAGTTTAGGGTTCACCTACGAGCAGTACTTC.